This is a list of T cell receptor beta chains from one sample in a study of T-cell memory formation after mild COVID-19. TCRdb re-derived calls from the 5' RACE reads in MiXCR, one entry per CDR3 protein. The sample has some 290,000 distinct CDR3 sequences, about 17% seen once; the top ten hold about a fifth. Source material: PBMCs or a T cell subset sorted from them (not recorded which). All receptors derive from a man in his late teens or twenties who had mild COVID-19 (a few samples of this study predate the infection). Cell type and time point are not known. Both conserved end residues are part of each CDR3. A D gene is named only where the DNA matches it firmly. A clone size is listed for some rows: how often the clone was seen (once, few, many), or a class if it is expanded.

d_gene: NA; v_gene: TRBV24-1; abundance: many; j_gene: TRBJ2-3; CDR3aa: CATSDHITDTQYF; CDR3nt: TGTGCCACCAGTGATCATATAACAGATACGCAGTATTTT
d_gene: NA; v_gene: TRBV4-2; abundance: NA; j_gene: TRBJ1-1; CDR3aa: CASSQGRQGHTEAFF; CDR3nt: TGTGCCAGCAGCCAAGGACGGCAGGGTCACACTGAAGCTTTCTTT
d_gene: TRBD2; v_gene: TRBV4-1; abundance: NA; j_gene: TRBJ2-5; CDR3aa: CASSPGLAGAPWAQYF; CDR3nt: TGCGCCAGCAGCCCGGGACTAGCGGGGGCCCCGTGGGCCCAGTACTTC
d_gene: TRBD2; v_gene: TRBV4-1; abundance: NA; j_gene: TRBJ2-3; CDR3aa: CASSQGAGGSTDTQYF; CDR3nt: TGCGCCAGCAGCCAAGGAGCGGGGGGGAGCACAGATACGCAGTATTTT
d_gene: TRBD1; v_gene: TRBV5-1; abundance: few; j_gene: TRBJ1-4; CDR3aa: CASSKDRGRSEKLFF; CDR3nt: TGCGCCAGCAGTAAAGACAGGGGGCGGAGTGAAAAACTGTTTTTT
d_gene: TRBD1; v_gene: TRBV28; abundance: NA; j_gene: TRBJ1-6; CDR3aa: CASIESGQGKSLHF; CDR3nt: TGTGCCAGCATTGAGTCGGGACAGGGAAAATCCCTCCACTTT
d_gene: NA; v_gene: TRBV7-9; abundance: few; j_gene: TRBJ2-7; CDR3aa: CASSLYSYEQYF; CDR3nt: TGTGCCAGCAGCTTATACTCCTACGAGCAGTACTTC
d_gene: NA; v_gene: TRBV7-9; abundance: NA; j_gene: TRBJ1-1; CDR3aa: CASSLEGAQNTEAFF; CDR3nt: TGTGCCAGCAGCTTAGAGGGAGCACAGAACACTGAAGCTTTCTTT
d_gene: NA; v_gene: TRBV6-5; abundance: NA; j_gene: TRBJ1-2; CDR3aa: CASSYDSLNYGYTF; CDR3nt: TGTGCCAGCAGTTACGACAGCCTTAACTATGGCTACACCTTC
d_gene: NA; v_gene: TRBV3-1; abundance: NA; j_gene: TRBJ1-2; CDR3aa: CASSHVNYGYTF; CDR3nt: TGTGCCAGCAGCCACGTTAACTATGGCTACACCTTC
d_gene: NA; v_gene: TRBV12-3/TRBV12-4; abundance: many; j_gene: TRBJ1-4; CDR3aa: CASSFSAANEKLFF; CDR3nt: TGTGCCAGCAGTTTCTCCGCGGCTAATGAAAAACTGTTTTTT
d_gene: TRBD2; v_gene: TRBV7-2; abundance: NA; j_gene: TRBJ2-3; CDR3aa: CASSLLAGKDTQYF; CDR3nt: TGTGCCAGCAGCTTACTAGCGGGGAAGGATACGCAGTATTTT
d_gene: TRBD1; v_gene: TRBV7-6; abundance: few; j_gene: TRBJ1-1; CDR3aa: CASSLDKGGGSTEAFF; CDR3nt: TGTGCCAGCAGCTTAGATAAAGGGGGCGGAAGCACTGAAGCTTTCTTT
d_gene: TRBD1; v_gene: TRBV5-1; abundance: many; j_gene: TRBJ2-7; CDR3aa: CASSLGGTGAYEQYF; CDR3nt: TGCGCCAGCAGCTTGGGGGGGACAGGCGCCTACGAGCAGTACTTC
d_gene: TRBD1; v_gene: TRBV4-1; abundance: few; j_gene: TRBJ1-1; CDR3aa: CASSFGTGPATEAFF; CDR3nt: TGCGCCAGCAGCTTTGGGACAGGGCCGGCGACTGAAGCTTTCTTT
d_gene: TRBD1; v_gene: TRBV6-4; abundance: NA; j_gene: TRBJ2-1; CDR3aa: CASSEQPGQGLGEQFF; CDR3nt: TGTGCCAGCAGTGAGCAGCCGGGACAGGGGTTAGGTGAGCAGTTCTTC
d_gene: TRBD1; v_gene: TRBV15; abundance: few; j_gene: TRBJ2-5; CDR3aa: CATSTTGGYETQYF; CDR3nt: TGTGCCACCAGCACTACAGGGGGCTACGAGACCCAGTACTTC
d_gene: NA; v_gene: TRBV7-6; abundance: NA; j_gene: TRBJ1-3; CDR3aa: CASSRGRNTIYF; CDR3nt: TGTGCCAGCAGCCGGGGTAGAAACACCATATATTTT
d_gene: TRBD1; v_gene: TRBV10-3; abundance: few; j_gene: TRBJ2-1; CDR3aa: CAIRSGTDHNEQFF; CDR3nt: TGTGCCATCAGGTCCGGGACAGACCACAATGAGCAGTTCTTC
d_gene: NA; v_gene: TRBV7-2; abundance: few; j_gene: TRBJ2-1; CDR3aa: CASSSRGPTAGEQFF; CDR3nt: TGTGCCAGCAGCTCACGGGGACCCACCGCCGGGGAGCAGTTCTTC
d_gene: NA; v_gene: TRBV29-1; abundance: NA; j_gene: TRBJ1-1; CDR3aa: CSVGPRGTQDTEAFF; CDR3nt: TGCAGCGTTGGCCCCAGGGGAACCCAGGACACTGAAGCTTTCTTT
d_gene: NA; v_gene: TRBV11-1; abundance: NA; j_gene: TRBJ1-5; CDR3aa: CASSLEDEGESNQPQHF; CDR3nt: TGTGCCAGCAGCTTAGAAGATGAGGGGGAGAGCAATCAGCCCCAGCATTTT
d_gene: TRBD2; v_gene: TRBV5-1; abundance: many; j_gene: TRBJ2-1; CDR3aa: CASAGTSGMGEQFF; CDR3nt: TGCGCCAGCGCAGGGACTAGCGGGATGGGTGAGCAGTTCTTC
d_gene: NA; v_gene: TRBV7-9; abundance: few; j_gene: TRBJ2-7; CDR3aa: CASSLGGGRSSYEQYF; CDR3nt: TGTGCCAGCAGCTTAGGAGGCGGCAGGAGCTCCTACGAGCAGTACTTC
d_gene: NA; v_gene: TRBV3-1; abundance: NA; j_gene: TRBJ2-1; CDR3aa: CASSQVIGVGGSYNEQFF; CDR3nt: TGTGCCAGCAGCCAAGTTATTGGGGTCGGAGGCTCCTACAATGAGCAGTTCTTC
d_gene: TRBD2; v_gene: TRBV3-1; abundance: NA; j_gene: TRBJ2-3; CDR3aa: CASSLLAGGPGDTQYF; CDR3nt: TGTGCCAGCAGCCTACTTGCGGGGGGGCCGGGAGATACGCAGTATTTT
d_gene: NA; v_gene: TRBV6-2/TRBV6-3; abundance: once; j_gene: TRBJ1-5; CDR3aa: CASRTGTNQPQHF; CDR3nt: TGTGCCAGCAGGACAGGAACCAATCAGCCCCAGCATTTT
d_gene: NA; v_gene: TRBV20-1; abundance: NA; j_gene: TRBJ1-1; CDR3aa: CSARVGVEAFF; CDR3nt: TGCAGTGCTAGAGTGGGGGTTGAAGCTTTCTTT
d_gene: TRBD1; v_gene: TRBV4-2; abundance: few; j_gene: TRBJ1-2; CDR3aa: CASSQAGSGGNYGYTF; CDR3nt: TGTGCCAGCAGCCAAGCGGGGTCAGGGGGCAACTATGGCTACACCTTC
d_gene: NA; v_gene: TRBV18; abundance: NA; j_gene: TRBJ2-7; CDR3aa: CASSAGAVTGSYEQYF; CDR3nt: TGTGCCAGCTCAGCCGGGGCAGTAACGGGGTCCTACGAGCAGTACTTC
d_gene: NA; v_gene: TRBV20-1; abundance: few; j_gene: TRBJ1-2; CDR3aa: CSASTGVGYGYTF; CDR3nt: TGCAGTGCTAGTACCGGGGTCGGCTATGGCTACACCTTC